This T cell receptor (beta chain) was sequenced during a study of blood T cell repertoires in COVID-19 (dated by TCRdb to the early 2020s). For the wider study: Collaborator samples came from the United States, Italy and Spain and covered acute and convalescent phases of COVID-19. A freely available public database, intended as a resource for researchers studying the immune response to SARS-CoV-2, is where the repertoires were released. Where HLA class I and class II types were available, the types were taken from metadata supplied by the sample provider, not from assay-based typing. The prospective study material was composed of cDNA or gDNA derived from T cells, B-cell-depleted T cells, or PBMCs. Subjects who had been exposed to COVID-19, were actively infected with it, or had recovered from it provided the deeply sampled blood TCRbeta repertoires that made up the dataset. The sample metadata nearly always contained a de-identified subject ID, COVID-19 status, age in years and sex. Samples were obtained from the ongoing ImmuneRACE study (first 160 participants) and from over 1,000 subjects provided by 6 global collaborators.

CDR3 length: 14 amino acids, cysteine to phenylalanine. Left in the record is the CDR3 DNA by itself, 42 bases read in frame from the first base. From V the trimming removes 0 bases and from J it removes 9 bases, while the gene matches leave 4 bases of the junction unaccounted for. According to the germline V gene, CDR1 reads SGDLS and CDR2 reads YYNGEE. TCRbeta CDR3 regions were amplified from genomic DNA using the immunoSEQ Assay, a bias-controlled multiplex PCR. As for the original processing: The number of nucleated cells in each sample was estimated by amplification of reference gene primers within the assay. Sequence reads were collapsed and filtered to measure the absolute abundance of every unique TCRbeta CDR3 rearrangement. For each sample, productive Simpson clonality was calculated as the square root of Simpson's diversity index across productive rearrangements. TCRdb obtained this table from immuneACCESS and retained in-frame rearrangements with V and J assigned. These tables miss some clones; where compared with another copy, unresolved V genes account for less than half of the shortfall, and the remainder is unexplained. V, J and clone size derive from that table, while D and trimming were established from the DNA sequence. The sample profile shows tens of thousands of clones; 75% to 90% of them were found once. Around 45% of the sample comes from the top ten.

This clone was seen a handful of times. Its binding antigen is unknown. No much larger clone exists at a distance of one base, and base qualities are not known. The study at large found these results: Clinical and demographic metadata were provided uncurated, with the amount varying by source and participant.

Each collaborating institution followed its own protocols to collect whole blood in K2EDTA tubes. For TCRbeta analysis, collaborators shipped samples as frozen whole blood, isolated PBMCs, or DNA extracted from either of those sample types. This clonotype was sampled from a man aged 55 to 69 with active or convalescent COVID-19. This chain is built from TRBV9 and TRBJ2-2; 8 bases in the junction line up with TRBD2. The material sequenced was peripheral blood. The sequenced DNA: TGTGCCAGCAGCGTAGAGCGGGAGCGGAGGGAGCTGTTTTTT. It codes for CASSVERERRELFF. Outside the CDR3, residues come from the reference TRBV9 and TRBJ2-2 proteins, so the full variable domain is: DSGVTQTPKHLITATGQRVTLRCSPRSGDLSVYWYQQSLDQGLQFLIQYYNGEERAKGNILERFSAQQFPDLHSELNLSSLELGDSALYFCASSVERERRELFFGEGSRLTVL.